These 27 T cell receptor beta chains share one sample of origin, sequenced in a study of cytomegalovirus exposure and HLA in healthy donors. The PCR employed 60 Vbeta primers together with 13 Jbeta primers. Produced via immunoSEQ multiplex PCR; TCRdb's table is partial and in-frame only. The repertoire holds around 300,000 clones, with 70% to 90% as singletons. The sample taken for sequencing was PBMCs. These receptors originate from a woman in her thirties or forties in good health and CMV-seropositive.

CDR3 in amino acids: CASSSGQPNQPQHF. CDR3 sequence (DNA): TGTGCCAGCAGCTCCGGACAGCCCAATCAGCCCCAGCATTTT. The genes are TRBV6-1 and TRBJ1-5; weak D call: TRBD1 (6 bases). CDR3 length: 14 amino acids. The germline V and J ends were trimmed by 6 bases and 3 bases, with 12 bases remaining between them. CDR1 is MNHNS and CDR2 is SASEGT in the germline V gene.

CDR3 bases: TGTGCCAGTAGAACTACAGGGTCCTACGAGCAGTACTTC. Residues: CASRTTGSYEQYF. This sequence joins TRBV19 and TRBJ2-7; D may be TRBD1 (6 bases). The CDR3 consists of 13 residues. The V end was cut by 6 bases, the J end by 1 base, with 10 bases between. Germline V lookup: CDR1 LNHDA, CDR2 SQIVND (reference sequence).

V usage is TRBV6-1 and J usage is TRBJ2-1, with D possibly matching TRBD2 (6 bases). Germline CDR1 MNHNS, CDR2 SASEGT. V was shortened by 6 bases and J by 2 bases, with 14 bases between the two germline ends. CDR3 length equals 15 residues. The CDR3: CASSRTMEPYNEQFF. The DNA for the CDR3 is TGTGCCAGCAGCCGGACTATGGAACCCTACAATGAGCAGTTCTTC.

This sequence joins TRBV10-3 and TRBJ1-1, with 7 bases fitting TRBD1. CDR3 length: 14 amino acids. Looked up from germline, CDR1 is ENHRY and CDR2 is SYGVKD. Germline trimming cut 5 bases from V and 1 base from J; bases unmatched to any gene: 4. The chain's CDR3 is CAISLTGANTEAFF. DNA of the CDR3: TGTGCCATCAGTCTCACAGGGGCGAACACTGAAGCTTTCTTT.

This chain's CDR3 is CASSPDRGRVRVLTF. CDR3 bases: TGTGCCAGCAGCCCCGACAGGGGGAGGGTTCGGGTCCTGACTTTC. The genes are TRBV28 and TRBJ2-6, with 9 bases identical to TRBD1. This CDR3 has 15 residues. Trimming cost V 6 bases and J 13 bases; bases outside gene matches: 13. Germline V CDR1 and CDR2: MDHEN, SYDVKM.

The V call is TRBV28, the J call TRBJ2-7; perhaps TRBD2 as D (6 bases). V was clipped by 4 bases and J by 2 bases, with 12 bases between them. Germline lookup yields CDR1 MDHEN and CDR2 SYDVKM. The CDR3 is 14 residues long. The CDR3 DNA is TGTGCCAGCAGTTCGGGACTGGGGGCCTACGAGCAGTACTTC. Protein product: CASSSGLGAYEQYF.

The genes are TRBV7-9 and TRBJ2-3; 8 bases line up with TRBD2. Germline-derived CDR1 and CDR2 are SEHNR and FQNEAQ (reference sequence). V shed 8 bases, J shed 0 bases, and the junction held 13 bases outside the gene matches. The CDR3 has 17 residues. CDR3 region: CASSGPGGSFSTDTQYF. The CDR3 DNA sequence: TGTGCCAGCTCCGGCCCGGGGGGGAGCTTCAGCACAGATACGCAGTATTTT. Filled out from reference TRBV7-9 and TRBJ2-3, the complete variable domain reads DTGVSQNPRHKITKRGQNVTFRCDPISEHNRLYWYRQTLGQGPEFLTYFQNEAQLEKSRLLSDRFSAERPKGSFSTLEIQRTEQGDSAMYLCASSGPGGSFSTDTQYFGPGTRLTVL.

The chain recombines TRBV19 with TRBJ1-2; D remains unclear. This CDR3 comprises 15 residues. Trimming removed 3 bases at V and 0 bases at J, with 11 bases between. Germline lookup yields CDR1 LNHDA and CDR2 SQIVND (reference sequence). CDR3 residues: CASSIVPRTNYGYTF. The CDR3 DNA sequence: TGTGCCAGTAGTATCGTCCCCAGAACTAACTATGGCTACACCTTC.

In this sample, this clone turned up once. The rearrangement uses TRBV11-3 and TRBJ2-7, with a possible D match to TRBD2 (5 bases). Trimming took 5 bases from V and 6 from J, leaving 11 bases between them. From germline, CDR1 is SGHNT and CDR2 YENEEA. The CDR3 totals 12 residues. CDR3 loop: CASSLVAGEQYF. The CDR3 region has the DNA TGTGCCAGCAGCCTAGTGGCGGGCGAGCAGTACTTC.

This rearrangement joins TRBV5-8 to TRBJ2-7; tentative D call: TRBD1 (6 bases). The V gene's germline CDR1 is SGHTS and CDR2 YDEGEE. Trimming cost V 4 bases and J 3 bases, with 23 bases left between them. This CDR3 spans 17 amino acids. CDR3 in amino acids: CASSETSLSRTDYEQYF. In DNA, the CDR3 is TGTGCCAGCAGCGAGACCTCTCTATCGAGGACAGACTACGAGCAGTACTTC.

The chain is built from TRBV7-8 and TRBJ1-6; 8 positions match TRBD1. Trimming at V came to 2 bases and at J to 8 bases, leaving 11 bases not matched to a gene. Germline CDR1 and CDR2: SGHVS and FQNEAQ. This CDR3 has 17 residues. The CDR3 DNA follows: TGTGCCAGCAGCTTAAACCCTGGCAGGGGGCCGGATTCACCCCTCCACTTT. Translating it yields CASSLNPGRGPDSPLHF.

V gene TRBV2 combines with J gene TRBJ2-3; D possibly corresponds to TRBD2 (5 bases). This CDR3 region has 15 residues. Deletions cut 5 bases from V and 4 bases from J, with 16 bases between. Germline V gives CDR1 SNHLY, CDR2 FYNNEI. DNA for the CDR3: TGTGCCAGCAGTTTCACACCGATTAGCGCAGATACGCAGTATTTT. Protein: CASSFTPISADTQYF.

This clone was seen only once. The chain is built from TRBV18 and TRBJ1-5, with 9 bases identical to TRBD1. The ends lost 4 bases at V and 7 bases at J; junction bases unmatched: 5. From germline, CDR1 is KGHSH and CDR2 LQKENI. This CDR3 has 14 amino acids. CDR3 amino acids: CASSQGQGSQPQHF. CDR3 nucleotides: TGTGCCAGCTCACAGGGACAGGGTAGCCAGCCCCAGCATTTT.

The CDR3 bases are TGCAGCGTTGGGAGAGCGGGAGGTCCCTACAATGAGCAGTTCTTC. Translating gives CSVGRAGGPYNEQFF. This chain connects TRBV29-1 to TRBJ2-1; 9 positions agree with TRBD2. There are 15 residues in the CDR3. Germline CDR1 is SQVTM and CDR2 is ANQGSEA. V trimming: 4 bases; J trimming: 2 bases; junction bases outside the gene matches: 6.

The chain links TRBV6-5 to TRBJ2-5, with TRBD2 identical over 8 bases. V was clipped by 8 bases and J by 5 bases; unmatched bases: 7. This CDR3 comprises 13 residues. CDR1 is MNHEY and CDR2 is SVGAGI in the germline V gene. The CDR3 sequence: CASSAGGWETQYF. CDR3 nucleotide sequence: TGTGCCAGCTCGGCGGGAGGCTGGGAGACCCAGTACTTC.

The J gene is TRBJ2-5, the V gene TRBV7-6, with D perhaps TRBD1 (6 bases). V was pared by 8 bases and J by 0 bases, with 10 bases between. This CDR3 region has 13 residues. Germline loops: CDR1 SGHVS, CDR2 FNYEAQ. DNA for the CDR3: TGTGCCAGCGCCCGGGACAACCAAGAGACCCAGTACTTC. This codes for CASARDNQETQYF.

The chain combines TRBV5-4 with TRBJ2-2; 14 bases are a match to TRBD2. Looked up from germline, CDR1 is SGHNT and CDR2 is YYREEE (reference sequence). After removal of 6 bases from V and 4 bases from J, the junction contained 5 bases not matched to a gene. The CDR3 has 16 residues. In nucleotides, the CDR3 is TGTGCCAGCACCGGGACTAGCGGGAGAGGCACCGGGGAGCTGTTTTTT. Its translation is CASTGTSGRGTGELFF. Supplemented by reference TRBV5-4 and TRBJ2-2, the full variable domain reads ETGVTQSPTHLIKTRGQQVTLRCSSQSGHNTVSWYQQALGQGPQFIFQYYREEENGRGNFPPRFSGLQFPNYSSELNVNALELDDSALYLCASTGTSGRGTGELFFGEGSRLTVL.

V usage is TRBV9 and J usage is TRBJ1-3, with TRBD1 matching over 9 bases. V trimming: 3 bases; J trimming: 2 bases; junction bases outside the gene matches: 3. This CDR3 is built from 15 residues. CDR1 SGDLS and CDR2 YYNGEE come from the germline V gene. The CDR3 here is CASSATGGTGNTIYF. CDR3 DNA: TGTGCCAGCAGCGCAACAGGGGGCACTGGAAACACCATATATTTT.

This chain connects TRBV4-2 to TRBJ2-7; a possible D gene is TRBD1 (7 bases). Trimming removed 2 bases from V and 3 bases from J, with 20 bases in between. This CDR3 spans 17 amino acids. The germline V gene has CDR1 LGHNA and CDR2 YNFKEQ. CDR3 sequence (DNA): TGTGCCAGCAGCCAAACATTTCCGCGGGACAGATACTACGAGCAGTACTTC. Amino acid sequence: CASSQTFPRDRYYEQYF.

The rearrangement links TRBV29-1 to TRBJ2-2; 10 bases align to TRBD2. V was clipped by 4 bases and J by 2 bases; unmatched bases: 4. Germline CDR1 reads SQVTM; CDR2 reads ANQGSEA. The CDR3 runs to 15 residues. The CDR3 sequence: CSVGLAGDNTGELFF. CDR3 coding DNA: TGCAGCGTTGGTCTAGCGGGGGACAACACCGGGGAGCTGTTTTTT.

The chain is built from TRBV19 and TRBJ2-3; 10 bases fit TRBD2. This CDR3 has 13 amino acids. Germline V gives CDR1 LNHDA, CDR2 SQIVND (reference sequence). Losses at the gene ends were 11 bases for V and 4 bases for J; bases not matched to a gene: 6. The DNA of the CDR3 is TGTGCCGGCTCTAGCGGGAGTTCAGATACGCAGTATTTT. This gives the protein CAGSSGSSDTQYF. Supplemented by reference TRBV19 and TRBJ2-3, the full variable domain reads DGGITQSPKYLFRKEGQNVTLSCEQNLNHDAMYWYRQDPGQGLRLIYYSQIVNDFQKGDIAEGYSVSREKKESFPLTVTSAQKNPTAFYLCAGSSGSSDTQYFGPGTRLTVL.

In this sample, this clone turned up once. The chain links TRBV5-8 to TRBJ2-1, with TRBD2 identical over 14 bases. V lost 1 base, J lost 10 bases, and 7 bases stayed unmatched. CDR3 length equals 16 residues. The germline CDR1 and CDR2 sequences are SGHTS and YDEGEE. The CDR3 bases are TGTGCCAGCAGCTTGTCGGGACTAGCGGGAGCTGGAGAGCAGTTCTTC. Translating gives CASSLSGLAGAGEQFF.

The CDR3 DNA follows: TGCGCCAGCAGCCAAGACTTGGTCAGCTCCTACGAGCAGTACTTC. Its translation: CASSQDLVSSYEQYF. The V call is TRBV4-3, the J call TRBJ2-7; D call uncertain. The ends were cut back, 0 bases at V and 0 bases at J, with 9 bases in the middle. The CDR3 is 15 residues long. The V gene's germline CDR1 is LGHNA and CDR2 YSLEER.

The chain combines TRBV9 with TRBJ2-3; no reliable D call. CDR3 length: 15 residues. CDR1 and CDR2 from the germline V gene are SGDLS and YYNGEE. V lost 1 base and J 3 bases, leaving 12 bases between the germline ends. For the CDR3, the DNA is TGTGCCAGCAGCGTATCCCACTACAAAACAGATACGCAGTATTTT. It translates to CASSVSHYKTDTQYF.

This clone has just a few counts. This chain connects TRBV27 to TRBJ2-7, with D unclear. V lost 1 base and J 3 bases, leaving 10 bases between the germline ends. The CDR3 has 14 amino acids. Germline lookup yields CDR1 MNHEY and CDR2 SMNVEV (reference sequence). CDR3 coding DNA: TGTGCCAGCAGTTTATTGGGCACTTTCTACGAGCAGTACTTC. Translating gives CASSLLGTFYEQYF.

The DNA for the CDR3 is TGTGGGTACAGGGCCACCTCGGACACTGAAGCTTTCTTT. Amino acid sequence: CGYRATSDTEAFF. This chain uses TRBV10-3 with TRBJ1-1, with D maybe TRBD1 (6 bases). Germline V gene data show CDR1 as ENHRY and CDR2 as SYGVKD. The CDR3 length is 13 residues.

The chain employs TRBV7-2 and TRBJ2-5; 8 nucleotides agree with TRBD2. Trimming removed 5 bases from V and 5 bases from J; junction bases left unmatched: 10. CDR1 SGHTA and CDR2 FQGNSA come from the germline V gene. This CDR3 is built from 15 residues. Here the CDR3 reads CASSPSGSTRETQYF. CDR3 nucleotide sequence: TGTGCCAGCAGCCCGAGCGGGAGTACGCGGGAGACCCAGTACTTC.